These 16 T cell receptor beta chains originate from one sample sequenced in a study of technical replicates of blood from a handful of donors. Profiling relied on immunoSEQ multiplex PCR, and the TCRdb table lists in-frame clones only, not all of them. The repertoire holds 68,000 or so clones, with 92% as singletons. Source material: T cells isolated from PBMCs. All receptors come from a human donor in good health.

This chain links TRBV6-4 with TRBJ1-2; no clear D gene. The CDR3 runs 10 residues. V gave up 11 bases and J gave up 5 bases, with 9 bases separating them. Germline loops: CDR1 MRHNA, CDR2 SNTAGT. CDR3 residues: CAGELYGYTF. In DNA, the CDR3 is TGTGCCGGTGAACTATATGGCTACACCTTC.

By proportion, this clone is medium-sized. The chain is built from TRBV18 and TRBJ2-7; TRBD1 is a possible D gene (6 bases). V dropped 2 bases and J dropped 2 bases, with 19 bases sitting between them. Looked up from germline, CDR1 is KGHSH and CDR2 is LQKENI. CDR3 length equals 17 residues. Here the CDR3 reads CASSPSLFDRSPYEQYF. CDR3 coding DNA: TGTGCCAGCTCACCAAGCCTATTTGACAGGAGTCCCTACGAGCAGTACTTC.

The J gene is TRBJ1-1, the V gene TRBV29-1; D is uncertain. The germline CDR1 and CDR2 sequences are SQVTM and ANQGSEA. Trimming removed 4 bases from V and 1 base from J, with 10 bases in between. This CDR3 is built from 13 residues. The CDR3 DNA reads TGCAGCGTTGGGACCGGAGGGAACACTGAAGCTTTCTTT. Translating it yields CSVGTGGNTEAFF.

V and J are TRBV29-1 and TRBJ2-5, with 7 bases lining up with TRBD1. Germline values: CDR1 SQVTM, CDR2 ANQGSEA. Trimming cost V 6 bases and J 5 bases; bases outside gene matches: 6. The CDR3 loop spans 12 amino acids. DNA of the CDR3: TGCAGCGTCGGACAGGACGGGGAGACCCAGTACTTC. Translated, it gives CSVGQDGETQYF.

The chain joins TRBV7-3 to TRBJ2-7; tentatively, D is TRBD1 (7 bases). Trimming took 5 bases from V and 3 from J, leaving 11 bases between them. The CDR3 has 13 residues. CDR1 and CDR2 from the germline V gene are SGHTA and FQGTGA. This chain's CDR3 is CASSPQGGYEQYF. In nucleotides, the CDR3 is TGTGCCAGCAGCCCCCAGGGGGGCTACGAGCAGTACTTC.

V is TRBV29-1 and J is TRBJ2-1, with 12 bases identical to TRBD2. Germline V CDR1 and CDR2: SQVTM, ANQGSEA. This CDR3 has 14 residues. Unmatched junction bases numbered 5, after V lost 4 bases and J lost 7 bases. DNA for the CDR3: TGCAGCGTTGGTTTCCTAGCGGGAGGGAATGAGCAGTTCTTC. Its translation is CSVGFLAGGNEQFF.

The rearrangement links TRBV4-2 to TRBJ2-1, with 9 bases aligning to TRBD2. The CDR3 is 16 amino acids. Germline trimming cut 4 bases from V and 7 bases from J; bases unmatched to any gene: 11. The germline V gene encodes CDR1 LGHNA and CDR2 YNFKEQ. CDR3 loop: CASSRGGRALENEQFF. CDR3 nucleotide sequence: TGTGCCAGCAGCCGCGGCGGGAGGGCCTTAGAGAATGAGCAGTTCTTC.

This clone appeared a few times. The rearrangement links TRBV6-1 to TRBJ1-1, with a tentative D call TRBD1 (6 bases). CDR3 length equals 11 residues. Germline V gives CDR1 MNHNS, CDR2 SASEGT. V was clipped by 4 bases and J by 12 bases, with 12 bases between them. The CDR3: CASSVDRRTFF. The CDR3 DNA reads TGTGCCAGCAGTGTCGACAGGAGAACTTTCTTT.

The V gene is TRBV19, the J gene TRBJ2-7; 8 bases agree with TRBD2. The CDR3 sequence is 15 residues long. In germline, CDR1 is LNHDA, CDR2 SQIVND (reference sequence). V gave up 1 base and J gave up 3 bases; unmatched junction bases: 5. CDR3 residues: CASSIGSGTSYEQYF. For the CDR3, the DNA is TGTGCCAGTAGTATAGGGTCCGGGACTAGCTACGAGCAGTACTTC.

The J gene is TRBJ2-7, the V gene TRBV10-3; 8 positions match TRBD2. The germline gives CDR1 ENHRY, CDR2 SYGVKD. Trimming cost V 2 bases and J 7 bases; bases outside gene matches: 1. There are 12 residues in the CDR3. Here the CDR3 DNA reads TGTGCCATCAGTGAGGCTAGCGGGGAGCAGTACTTC. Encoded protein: CAISEASGEQYF.

The CDR3, as DNA: TGTGCCAGCAGCGTGGGGGGGACTAGCGGTAGAAGGACGAATGAGCAGTTCTTC. Protein sequence: CASSVGGTSGRRTNEQFF. The chain employs TRBV9 and TRBJ2-1, with 11 bases lining up with TRBD2. The CDR3 consists of 18 residues. With 2 bases clipped from V and 7 bases from J, the junction kept 14 bases outside the gene matches. Germline V gene lookup returns CDR1 SGDLS and CDR2 YYNGEE.

The CDR3 nucleotides read TGTGCCAGCAGTGAAGCGCTTAGGAGGGGTGATGTGAACACTGAAGCTTTCTTT. This sequence encodes CASSEALRRGDVNTEAFF. This sequence joins TRBV2 and TRBJ1-1; TRBD1 is a possible D gene (5 bases). Trimming shortened V by 0 bases and J by 0 bases, and 17 bases separated the two germline ends. The CDR3 is 18 amino acids. Germline V gives CDR1 SNHLY, CDR2 FYNNEI.

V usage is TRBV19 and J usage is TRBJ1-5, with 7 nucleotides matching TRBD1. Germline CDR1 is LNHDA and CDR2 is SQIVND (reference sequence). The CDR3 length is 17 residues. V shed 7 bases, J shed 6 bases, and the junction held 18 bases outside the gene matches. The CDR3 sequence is CASTFRGDGNYVQPQHF. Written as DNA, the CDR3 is TGTGCCAGTACTTTCAGGGGGGATGGGAATTATGTTCAGCCCCAGCATTTT.

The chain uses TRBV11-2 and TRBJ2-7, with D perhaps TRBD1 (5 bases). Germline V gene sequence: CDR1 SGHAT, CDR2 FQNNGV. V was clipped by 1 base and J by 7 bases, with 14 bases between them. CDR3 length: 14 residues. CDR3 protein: CASSLGAGIVEQYF. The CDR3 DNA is TGTGCCAGCAGCTTAGGAGCAGGGATCGTTGAGCAGTACTTC.

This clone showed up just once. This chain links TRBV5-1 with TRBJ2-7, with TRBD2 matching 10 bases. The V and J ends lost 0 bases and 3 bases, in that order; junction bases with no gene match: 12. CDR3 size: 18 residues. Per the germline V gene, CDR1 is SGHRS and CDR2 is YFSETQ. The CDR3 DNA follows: TGCGCCAGCAGCTTGGCCGGGTCTAGCGGGAGTCTTGTCTACGAGCAGTACTTC. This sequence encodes CASSLAGSSGSLVYEQYF.

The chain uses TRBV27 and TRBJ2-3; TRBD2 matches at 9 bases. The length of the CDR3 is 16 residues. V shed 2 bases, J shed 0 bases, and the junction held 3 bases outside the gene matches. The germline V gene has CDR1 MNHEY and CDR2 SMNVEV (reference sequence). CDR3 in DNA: TGTGCCAGCAGTTTAGCGGCGGGAGGGAGCACAGATACGCAGTATTTT. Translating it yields CASSLAAGGSTDTQYF.